This TCR beta chain was identified during a study of blood T cell repertoires in COVID-19 (dated by TCRdb to 2018 to 2021). In the study overall: Samples from collaborators originated in the United States, Italy and Spain and spanned both the acute and convalescent phases of COVID-19. The prospective study material was composed of cDNA or gDNA derived from T cells, B-cell-depleted T cells, or PBMCs. The dataset comprised deeply sampled blood TCRbeta repertoires from subjects exposed to, actively infected with, or recovered from COVID-19. The repertoires were released in a freely available public database meant as a resource for research on the immune response to SARS-CoV-2. The samples were drawn from the first 160 participants of the ongoing ImmuneRACE study and from over 950 subjects provided by 6 global collaborators. Sample metadata almost always included a de-identified subject ID, COVID-19 status, age in years and sex. Where available, HLA class I and class II types were obtained from metadata supplied by the sample provider rather than from assay-based typing.

What the authors observed across the whole study: The amount of clinical and demographic metadata varied by source and participant and was provided uncurated.

TCRbeta CDR3 regions were amplified from genomic DNA using the immunoSEQ Assay, a bias-controlled multiplex PCR. The study's processing was this. Nucleated cell counts per sample were estimated from amplification of reference gene primers within the assay. Sequence reads were collapsed and filtered to measure the absolute abundance of every unique TCRbeta CDR3 rearrangement. Productive Simpson clonality was computed per sample as the square root of Simpson's diversity index over productive rearrangements. Not all clones reach the TCRdb copy of this immuneACCESS table, which keeps in-frame sequences only. Checked studies attribute under half of the gap to unresolved V genes and leave the rest unexplained. The DNA gave D and trimming, while V, J and clone size come from that table. A total of 240,000 or so clones appear in this sample, 82% of them only once. The ten largest clones take up roughly 3.4% of the sample.

From V the trimming removes 6 bases and from J it removes 4 bases, while the gene matches leave 5 bases of the junction unaccounted for. Including the terminal cysteine and phenylalanine, the CDR3 comprises 15 residues. Of all the DNA, just the CDR3 is kept, 45 bases in frame from base 1. CDR1 and CDR2, per the germline V gene (reference sequence), are LNHDA and SQIVND. On this clone: The antigen it binds to is not known. Base qualities were left out, and no much larger clone turns up one base away.

Collaborating institutions collected whole blood in K2EDTA tubes following their own protocols. For TCRbeta analysis, collaborator samples were shipped as frozen whole blood, as isolated PBMCs, or as DNA extracted from either sample type. This clonotype was sampled from a woman aged 18-29 years with acute or convalescent COVID-19. The sequencing sample was made of peripheral blood. The V and J genes are TRBV19 and TRBJ2-1, with 11 middle bases fitting TRBD2. This receptor has the CDR3 CASSGGTSGYNEQFF. The base sequence is TGTGCCAGTAGCGGCGGGACTAGCGGTTACAATGAGCAGTTCTTC.